Listed here is a single T cell receptor (beta chain). The antigen is undetermined. This specimen belongs to a study of T cells and Merkel cell carcinoma outcomes. The study, taken as a whole, reports: In Merkel cell carcinoma, repertoire and T-cell density reportedly predicted outcomes.

Some clones are missing from TCRdb's copy, which holds only in-frame ones; the method was immunoSEQ multiplex PCR. The table lists more than 1,200 clones, roughly 90% of them singletons. The CDR3 contains 13 residues. Trimming took 0 bases from V and 5 from J, leaving 7 bases between them. Germline V gives CDR1 MNHEY, CDR2 SVGAGI. This TCR derives from a human donor with Merkel cell carcinoma. This chain uses TRBV6-5 with TRBJ1-2; D gene uncertain. Input material: tumor tissue from Merkel cell carcinoma. DNA of the CDR3: TGTGCCAGCAGTTACTCTCCCCTATATGGCTACACCTTC. Translating gives CASSYSPLYGYTF.